These T cell receptor beta chains were read from a single sample in a study of T cells after yellow fever vaccination. TCRdb itself ran the 5' RACE reads through MiXCR, one entry per CDR3 protein. The sample includes 110,000 or so distinct CDR3 sequences, 7.2% seen only once; the top ten take 2.5% to 3%. Sample: CD4+ T cells sorted from PBMCs, taken approximately 47 days after the first yellow fever vaccination. Receptors originate from a man aged 18 to 30 who received the YFV17D yellow fever vaccine. Both conserved end residues are part of each CDR3. D genes are given only for firm matches. Sizes are listed as once, few or many counts, or a class when the clone is expanded.

j_gene,d_gene,v_gene,abundance,CDR3nt,CDR3aa
TRBJ2-3,.,TRBV25-1,many,TGTGCCAGCAGTGAATGGCCTAGCTCTGATACGCAGTATTTT,CASSEWPSSDTQYF
TRBJ2-5,.,TRBV3-1,many,TGTGCCAGCAGCCAAGATATCATGATCGAGACCCAGTACTTC,CASSQDIMIETQYF
TRBJ2-5,.,TRBV5-4,few,TGTGCCAGCAGCTTGGACCGGACATCTGAGACCCAGTACTTC,CASSLDRTSETQYF
TRBJ1-5,.,TRBV6-2/TRBV6-3,few,TGTGCCAGCAGTTACTCGAGGAGTAGGGTCATCGGCAATCAGCCCCAGCATTTT,CASSYSRSRVIGNQPQHF
TRBJ1-1,.,TRBV5-6,many,TGTGCCAGCAGCTTGGAAGTTGGGACTGAAGCTTTCTTT,CASSLEVGTEAFF
TRBJ2-7,.,TRBV4-3,many,TGCGCCAGCAGCCAAGGGAGACTAGTGGACGAGCAGTACTTC,CASSQGRLVDEQYF
TRBJ1-4,TRBD1,TRBV9,many,TGTGCCAGCAACTTAGGACAGGGGCTTAATGAAAAACTGTTTTTT,CASNLGQGLNEKLFF
TRBJ2-7,.,TRBV7-9,many,TGTGCCAGCAGCCTAGTAGGGGGCGCCGGGAGCGAGCAGTACTTC,CASSLVGGAGSEQYF
TRBJ2-6,.,TRBV5-1,many,TGCGCCAGCAGCGTCCTTTCTTCTGTTACTGGGGCCAACGTCCTGACTTTC,CASSVLSSVTGANVLTF
TRBJ2-3,.,TRBV29-1,many,TGCAGCGTGAGAAAAGATACGCAGTATTTT,CSVRKDTQYF
TRBJ2-7,.,TRBV7-3,many,TGTGCCAGCAGCTTACAGGGCAGAGGGGAGCAGTACTTC,CASSLQGRGEQYF